A selection of T cell receptor beta chains follows, all from one sample in a study of T cells after yellow fever vaccination. Using its own MiXCR run on the 5' RACE reads, TCRdb lists one record per CDR3 protein. The data show a few hundred thousand distinct CDR3 sequences, around 3.9% seen once. This sample comprised PBMCs, obtained 5 days after the yellow fever booster vaccination. The receptors derive from a man aged 18 to 35 who received the YFV17D yellow fever vaccine. The CDR3 runs from the conserved cysteine through the conserved F or W. D genes are given only for firm matches. Size is stated for part of the rows, as once, few or many counts, or as a class when the clone is expanded.

few	TRBD1	TRBV12-3/TRBV12-4	TRBJ1-5	CASSLRGQGGNQPQHF	TGTGCCAGCAGTTTGCGCGGACAGGGAGGAAATCAGCCCCAGCATTTT
many	TRBD1	TRBV5-1	TRBJ2-7	CASSLEQGTYEQYF	TGCGCCAGCAGCTTGGAACAGGGGACCTACGAGCAGTACTTC
few	TRBD1	TRBV20-1	TRBJ1-4	CSARAPGGNEKLFF	TGCAGTGCTAGAGCCCCAGGGGGGAATGAAAAACTGTTTTTT
many	TRBD1	TRBV6-5	TRBJ2-7	CASSYLGQGYGNEQYF	TGTGCCAGCAGTTACTTGGGACAGGGGTATGGTAACGAGCAGTACTTC
.	.	TRBV10-3	TRBJ2-3	CAISPRGQSTDTQYF	TGTGCCATCAGCCCAAGGGGCCAAAGCACAGATACGCAGTATTTT
.	.	TRBV19	TRBJ1-2	CASRGETEPSGYTF	TGTGCCAGTAGAGGCGAGACAGAGCCCTCTGGCTACACCTTC
few	.	TRBV11-2	TRBJ2-3	CASKPTTPSTDTQYF	TGTGCCAGCAAACCCACAACCCCGAGCACAGATACGCAGTATTTT
few	.	TRBV12-3/TRBV12-4	TRBJ2-5	CASQTHGGETQYF	TGTGCCAGCCAAACCCATGGGGGGGAGACCCAGTACTTC
.	.	TRBV20-1	TRBJ1-4	CSGGQPNEKLFF	TGCAGTGGAGGACAGCCGAATGAAAAACTGTTTTTT
many	.	TRBV5-4	TRBJ1-1	CASSQGRTEAFF	TGTGCCAGCAGCCAGGGTCGCACTGAAGCTTTCTTT
few	.	TRBV9	TRBJ2-5	CASSVDGWSETQYF	TGTGCCAGCAGCGTTGACGGCTGGTCGGAGACCCAGTACTTC
many	.	TRBV7-6	TRBJ2-3	CASSLATHISSFGTQYF	TGTGCCAGCAGCCTCGCCACCCACATCAGCTCCTTCGGTACGCAGTATTTT
few	.	TRBV7-9	TRBJ1-3	CASSGGTGNTIYF	TGTGCCAGCAGCGGTGGTACTGGAAACACCATATATTTT
few	.	TRBV27	TRBJ2-1	CASSADRSFFNEQFF	TGTGCCAGCAGTGCCGACAGAAGCTTCTTCAATGAGCAGTTCTTC
few	.	TRBV19	TRBJ2-3	CASSIFADPTDTQYF	TGTGCCAGTAGTATCTTTGCTGACCCCACAGATACGCAGTATTTT
.	TRBD1	TRBV9	TRBJ1-1	CASSSETGNGGGAFF	TGTGCCAGCAGCTCGGAGACAGGGAACGGTGGTGGAGCTTTCTTT
few	.	TRBV20-1	TRBJ1-1	CSAPVNMNTEAFF	TGCAGTGCCCCAGTAAATATGAACACTGAAGCTTTCTTT
few	.	TRBV7-9	TRBJ2-7	CASSPFRDYEQYF	TGTGCCAGCAGCCCCTTCAGGGACTACGAGCAGTACTTC
.	TRBD2	TRBV7-2	TRBJ2-5	CASSLSPSGGAETQYF	TGTGCCAGCAGCTTATCCCCTAGCGGGGGCGCGGAGACCCAGTACTTC
many	.	TRBV5-4	TRBJ2-3	CASSLGGGATDTQYF	TGTGCCAGCAGCTTGGGTGGCGGGGCAACAGATACGCAGTATTTT
few	TRBD1	TRBV20-1	TRBJ1-2	CSAHLPGQGPQGYTF	TGCAGTGCTCACCTTCCGGGACAGGGGCCTCAGGGCTACACCTTC
few	.	TRBV7-2	TRBJ2-3	CASSQDFSDYTQYF	TGTGCCAGCAGCCAAGACTTCTCAGATTATACGCAGTATTTT
.	.	TRBV7-9	TRBJ2-5	CASSKTVQETQYF	TGTGCCAGCAGCAAGACCGTACAAGAGACCCAGTACTTC
.	.	TRBV28	TRBJ1-5	CASSLGGRYSNQPQHF	TGTGCCAGCAGTTTGGGCGGGCGATATAGCAATCAGCCCCAGCATTTT
many	.	TRBV30	TRBJ1-1	CAWGRGLNTEAFF	TGTGCCTGGGGCCGGGGGCTGAACACTGAAGCTTTCTTT
.	TRBD1	TRBV5-1	TRBJ2-2	CASSPDRTNTGELFF	TGCGCCAGCAGCCCGGACAGGACTAACACCGGGGAGCTGTTTTTT
few	.	TRBV20-1	TRBJ1-2	CSASTTYRDGYTF	TGCAGTGCTAGTACGACCTACAGGGACGGCTACACCTTC
few	.	TRBV5-1	TRBJ2-3	CASSLGGTATDTQYF	TGCGCCAGCAGCTTGGGGGGGACGGCAACAGATACGCAGTATTTT
many	.	TRBV2	TRBJ1-1	CASSDRRDLTEAFF	TGTGCCAGCAGTGATAGAAGGGATCTAACTGAAGCTTTCTTT
.	.	TRBV12-3/TRBV12-4	TRBJ2-3	CASSLPGSNTDTQYF	TGTGCCAGCAGTTTACCCGGATCTAACACAGATACGCAGTATTTT
few	TRBD2	TRBV4-2	TRBJ2-1	CASSRLLAGENNEQFF	TGTGCCAGCAGCCGACTACTAGCGGGGGAGAACAATGAGCAGTTCTTC
.	.	TRBV6-2/TRBV6-3	TRBJ2-1	CASSGDDELGSYNEQFF	TGTGCCAGCAGTGGGGACGACGAACTAGGGTCCTACAATGAGCAGTTCTTC
.	TRBD1	TRBV19	TRBJ2-5	CASSIQGARETQYF	TGTGCCAGTAGTATCCAGGGGGCGCGGGAGACCCAGTACTTC
few	.	TRBV7-9	TRBJ2-5	CASSSPGWETQYF	TGTGCCAGCAGCTCCCCGGGGTGGGAGACCCAGTACTTC
.	.	TRBV6-2/TRBV6-3	TRBJ1-2	CASSQWVRGSYGYTF	TGTGCCAGCAGTCAATGGGTCAGGGGATCCTATGGCTACACCTTC
few	.	TRBV6-5	TRBJ2-2	CASRTVSRELFF	TGTGCCAGCAGAACGGTCTCTCGGGAGCTGTTTTTT
.	TRBD2	TRBV4-2	TRBJ2-3	CASSQDHSGARDTQYF	TGTGCCAGCAGCCAAGATCATAGCGGGGCCAGGGATACGCAGTATTTT
.	TRBD2	TRBV20-1	TRBJ2-1	CSALSGGAMVEQFF	TGCAGTGCCCTTAGCGGGGGGGCTATGGTTGAGCAGTTCTTC
many	TRBD2	TRBV29-1	TRBJ2-7	CSVLERGPGYEQYF	TGCAGCGTTCTGGAGCGGGGACCCGGATACGAGCAGTACTTC
.	.	TRBV27	TRBJ2-3	CASSYRGAPGGPLKTDTQYF	TGTGCCAGCAGTTATAGGGGTGCTCCGGGGGGCCCTCTCAAAACAGATACGCAGTATTTT
.	.	TRBV19	TRBJ1-2	CSFYGYTF	TGTTCCTTCTATGGCTACACCTTC
many	TRBD2	TRBV3-1	TRBJ2-5	CASSQRSGGSQETQYF	TGTGCCAGCAGCCAAAGAAGCGGGGGGTCACAAGAGACCCAGTACTTC
.	.	TRBV3-1	TRBJ2-3	CASSLRLGGIDTQYF	TGTGCCAGCAGCCTCAGACTAGGCGGGATAGATACGCAGTATTTT
.	.	TRBV19	TRBJ2-3	CASSTTPSPTDTQYF	TGTGCCAGTAGTACGACCCCTAGTCCCACAGATACGCAGTATTTT
.	.	TRBV18	TRBJ2-1	CASGASPYNEQFF	TGTGCCAGTGGGGCTAGCCCCTACAATGAGCAGTTCTTC
few	.	TRBV5-1	TRBJ2-5	CASKAGPAQETQYF	TGCGCCAGCAAAGCGGGCCCCGCCCAAGAGACCCAGTACTTC
few	.	TRBV24-1	TRBJ1-1	CATSDPTDRNTEAFF	TGTGCCACCAGTGATCCAACCGACAGGAACACTGAAGCTTTCTTT
.	.	TRBV10-2	TRBJ1-3	CASLRENTIYF	TGCGCCAGCCTCCGGGAAAACACCATATATTTT
few	.	TRBV9	TRBJ1-4	CASSVASGAGDYEKLFF	TGTGCCAGCAGCGTAGCTTCTGGGGCAGGGGACTATGAAAAACTGTTTTTT
.	.	TRBV5-1	TRBJ2-4	CASSDEQVRQGWNIQYF	TGCGCCAGCAGCGACGAGCAGGTTCGGCAGGGATGGAACATTCAGTACTTC